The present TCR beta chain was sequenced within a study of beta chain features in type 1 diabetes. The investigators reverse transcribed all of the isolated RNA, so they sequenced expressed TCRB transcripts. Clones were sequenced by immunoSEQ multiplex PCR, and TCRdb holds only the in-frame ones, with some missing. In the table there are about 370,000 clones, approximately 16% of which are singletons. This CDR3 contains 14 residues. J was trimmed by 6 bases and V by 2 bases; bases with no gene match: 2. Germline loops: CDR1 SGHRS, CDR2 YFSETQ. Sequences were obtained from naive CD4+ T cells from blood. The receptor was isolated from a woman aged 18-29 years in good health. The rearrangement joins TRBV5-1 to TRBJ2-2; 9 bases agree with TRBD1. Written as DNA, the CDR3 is TGCGCCAGCAGCTTACAGGGGGCCCCCGGGGAGCTGTTTTTT. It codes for CASSLQGAPGELFF.